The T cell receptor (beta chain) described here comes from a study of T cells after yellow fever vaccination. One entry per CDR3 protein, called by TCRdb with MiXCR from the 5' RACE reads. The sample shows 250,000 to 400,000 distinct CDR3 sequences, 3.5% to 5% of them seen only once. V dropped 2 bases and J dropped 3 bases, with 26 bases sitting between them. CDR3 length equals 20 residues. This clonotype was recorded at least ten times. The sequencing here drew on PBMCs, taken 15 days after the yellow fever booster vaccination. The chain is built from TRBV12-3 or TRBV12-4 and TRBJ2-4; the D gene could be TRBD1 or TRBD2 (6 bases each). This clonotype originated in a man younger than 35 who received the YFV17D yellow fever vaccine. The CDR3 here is CASSLPPLGGNLGGKNIQYF. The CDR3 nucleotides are TGTGCCAGCAGTTTACCACCCCTGGGAGGCAACCTAGGGGGCAAAAACATTCAGTACTTC.